These 5 T cell receptor beta chains were sequenced from one sample in a study of PD-1 blockade in classical Hodgkin lymphoma. Every patient had relapsed following autologous stem cell transplantation, and cohorts differed in brentuximab vedotin exposure. The method was immunoSEQ multiplex PCR; TCRdb's version includes in-frame clones alone and lacks a portion of them. The table shows 55,000 to 65,000 clones, with around 91% occurring only once. Sequencing was performed on peripheral blood mononuclear cells (PBMCs), taken at baseline. The receptors originated from a human donor with classical Hodgkin lymphoma.

This chain links TRBV27 with TRBJ1-2; TRBD1 matches at 7 bases. V shed 7 bases and J 2 bases; nucleotides not matched to a gene: 13. This CDR3 is 16 amino acids long. CDR1 MNHEY and CDR2 SMNVEV come from the germline V gene (reference sequence). Here the CDR3 reads CASTPLPPGQNYGYTF. In nucleotides, the CDR3 is TGTGCCAGCACCCCCCTCCCCCCGGGACAGAACTATGGCTACACCTTC.

The rearrangement uses TRBV11-2 and TRBJ1-2; no clear D gene. The CDR3 totals 15 residues. Trimming stripped 4 bases from V and 6 bases from J, with 18 bases between. Germline assignment: CDR1 SGHAT and CDR2 FQNNGV. CDR3 sequence reads: CASSSVVGPIHGYTF. The DNA of the CDR3 is TGTGCCAGCAGCTCAGTAGTCGGACCGATTCATGGCTACACCTTC.

The chain is built from TRBV15 and TRBJ1-1, with TRBD1 matching 7 bases. The CDR3 has 16 residues. The ends lost 3 bases at V and 8 bases at J; junction bases unmatched: 15. Per the germline V gene, CDR1 is LNHNV and CDR2 is YYDKDF (reference sequence). The CDR3 is CATSRHAHRQGLEAFF. Here the CDR3 DNA reads TGTGCCACCAGCAGGCATGCCCACCGACAGGGTCTGGAAGCTTTCTTT.

CDR3 bases: TGCAGCGTTCCGGGACAGGGGGCTTATGGCTACACCTTC. Amino acid sequence: CSVPGQGAYGYTF. The J gene is TRBJ1-2, the V gene TRBV29-1; TRBD1 matches 12 bases. This CDR3 spans 13 amino acids. Germline CDR1 SQVTM, CDR2 ANQGSEA. After removal of 5 bases from V and 5 bases from J, the junction contained 3 bases not matched to a gene.

The chain carries TRBV6-1 and TRBJ2-7, with D unclear. The CDR3 extends over 14 amino acids. Germline V gene sequence: CDR1 MNHNS, CDR2 SASEGT. The V end lost 10 bases, the J end lost 0 bases, and 16 bases lay between the germline ends. The CDR3 DNA reads as TGTGCCACCCTCGACACCGGGTTCTCCTACGAGCAGTACTTC. Its protein product is CATLDTGFSYEQYF.